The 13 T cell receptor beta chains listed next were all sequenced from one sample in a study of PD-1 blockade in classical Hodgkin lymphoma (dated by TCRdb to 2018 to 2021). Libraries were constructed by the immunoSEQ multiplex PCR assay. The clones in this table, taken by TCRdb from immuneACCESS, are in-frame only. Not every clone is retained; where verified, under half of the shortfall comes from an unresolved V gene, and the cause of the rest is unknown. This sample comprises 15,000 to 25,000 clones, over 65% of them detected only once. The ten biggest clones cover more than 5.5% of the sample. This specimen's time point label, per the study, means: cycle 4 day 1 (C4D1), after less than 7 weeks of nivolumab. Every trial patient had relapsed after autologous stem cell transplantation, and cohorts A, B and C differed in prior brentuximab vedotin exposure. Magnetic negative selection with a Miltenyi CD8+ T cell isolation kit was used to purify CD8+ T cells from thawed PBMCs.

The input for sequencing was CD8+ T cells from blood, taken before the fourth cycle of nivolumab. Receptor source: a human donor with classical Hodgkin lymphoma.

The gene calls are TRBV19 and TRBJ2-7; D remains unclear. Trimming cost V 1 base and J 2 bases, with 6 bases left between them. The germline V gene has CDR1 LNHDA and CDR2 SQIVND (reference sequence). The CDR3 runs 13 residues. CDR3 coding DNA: TGTGCCAGTAGTATAGTTCTGGCCTACGAGCAGTACTTC. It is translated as CASSIVLAYEQYF.

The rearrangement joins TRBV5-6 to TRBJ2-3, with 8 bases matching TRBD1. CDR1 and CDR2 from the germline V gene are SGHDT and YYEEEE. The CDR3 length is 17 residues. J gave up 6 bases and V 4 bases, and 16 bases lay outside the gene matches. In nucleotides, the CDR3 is TGTGCCAGCAGCCGAACTGGCTGGACAGGGTCCACTGATACGCAGTATTTT. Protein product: CASSRTGWTGSTDTQYF.

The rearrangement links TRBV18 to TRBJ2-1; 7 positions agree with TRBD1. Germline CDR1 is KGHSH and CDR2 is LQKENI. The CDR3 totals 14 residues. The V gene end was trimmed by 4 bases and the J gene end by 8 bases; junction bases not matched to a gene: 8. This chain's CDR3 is CASSLTTGLYEQFF. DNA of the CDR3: TGTGCCAGCTCACTAACGACAGGGCTCTATGAGCAGTTCTTC.

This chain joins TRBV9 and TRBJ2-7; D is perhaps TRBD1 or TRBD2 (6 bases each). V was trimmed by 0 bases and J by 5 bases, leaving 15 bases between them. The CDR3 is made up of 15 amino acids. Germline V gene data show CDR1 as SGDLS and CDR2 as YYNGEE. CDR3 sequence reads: CASSVGGTRGHEQYF. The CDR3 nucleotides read TGTGCCAGCAGCGTAGGAGGGACTCGGGGGCACGAGCAGTACTTC. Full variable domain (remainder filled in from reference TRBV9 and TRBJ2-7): DSGVTQTPKHLITATGQRVTLRCSPRSGDLSVYWYQQSLDQGLQFLIQYYNGEERAKGNILERFSAQQFPDLHSELNLSSLELGDSALYFCASSVGGTRGHEQYFGPGTRLTVT.

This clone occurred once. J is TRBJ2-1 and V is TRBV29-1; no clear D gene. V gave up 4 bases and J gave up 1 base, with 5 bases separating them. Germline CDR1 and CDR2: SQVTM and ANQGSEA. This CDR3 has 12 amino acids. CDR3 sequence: CSVGQSYNEQFF. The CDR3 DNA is TGCAGCGTTGGACAATCCTACAATGAGCAGTTCTTC.

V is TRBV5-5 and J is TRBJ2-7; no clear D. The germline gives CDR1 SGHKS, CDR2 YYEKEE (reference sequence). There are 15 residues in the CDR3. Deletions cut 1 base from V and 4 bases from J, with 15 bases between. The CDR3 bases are TGTGCCAGCAGCTTGTACGGTCCCTCTGGATACGAGCAGTACTTC. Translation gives CASSLYGPSGYEQYF. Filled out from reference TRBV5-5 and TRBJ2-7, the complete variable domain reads DAGVTQSPTHLIKTRGQQVTLRCSPISGHKSVSWYQQVLGQGPQFIFQYYEKEERGRGNFPDRFSARQFPNYSSELNVNALLLGDSALYLCASSLYGPSGYEQYFGPGTRLTVT.

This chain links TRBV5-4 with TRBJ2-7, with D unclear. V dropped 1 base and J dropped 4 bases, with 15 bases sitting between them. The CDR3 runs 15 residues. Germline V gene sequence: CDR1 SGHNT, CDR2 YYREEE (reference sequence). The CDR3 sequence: CASSLYGPSGYEQYF. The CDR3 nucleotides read TGTGCCAGCAGCTTGTACGGTCCCTCTGGATACGAGCAGTACTTC.

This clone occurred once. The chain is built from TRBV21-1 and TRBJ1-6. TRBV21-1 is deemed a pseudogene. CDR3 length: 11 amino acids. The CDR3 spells CASNSDSPLHF. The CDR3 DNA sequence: TGTGCCAGCAACTCCGATTCACCCCTCCACTTT.

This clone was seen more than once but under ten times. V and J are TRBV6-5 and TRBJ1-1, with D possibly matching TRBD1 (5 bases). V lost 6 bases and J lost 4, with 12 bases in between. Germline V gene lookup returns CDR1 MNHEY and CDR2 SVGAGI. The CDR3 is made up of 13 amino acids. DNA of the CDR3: TGTGCCAGCAGGGCCGGGGCTGGCACTGAAGCTTTCTTT. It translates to CASRAGAGTEAFF.

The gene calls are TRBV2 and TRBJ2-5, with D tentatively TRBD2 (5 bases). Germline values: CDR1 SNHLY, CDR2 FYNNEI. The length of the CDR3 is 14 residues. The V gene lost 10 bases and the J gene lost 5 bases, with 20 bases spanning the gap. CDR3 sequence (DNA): TGTGCCACCCGGAGAGGGCAGTACTTGGAGACCCAGTACTTC. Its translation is CATRRGQYLETQYF.

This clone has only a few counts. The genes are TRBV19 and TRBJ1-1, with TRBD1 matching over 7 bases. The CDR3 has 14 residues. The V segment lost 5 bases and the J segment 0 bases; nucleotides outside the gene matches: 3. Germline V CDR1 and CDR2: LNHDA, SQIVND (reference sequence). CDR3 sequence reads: CASSLQGMNTEAFF. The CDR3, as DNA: TGTGCCAGTAGTTTACAGGGGATGAACACTGAAGCTTTCTTT.

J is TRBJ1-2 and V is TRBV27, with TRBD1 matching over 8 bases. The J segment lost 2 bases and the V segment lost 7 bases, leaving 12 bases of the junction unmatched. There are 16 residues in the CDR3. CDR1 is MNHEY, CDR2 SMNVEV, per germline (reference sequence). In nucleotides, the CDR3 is TGTGCCAGCACCAGTTCGACGGGACAGGACAACTATGGCTACACCTTC. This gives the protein CASTSSTGQDNYGYTF.

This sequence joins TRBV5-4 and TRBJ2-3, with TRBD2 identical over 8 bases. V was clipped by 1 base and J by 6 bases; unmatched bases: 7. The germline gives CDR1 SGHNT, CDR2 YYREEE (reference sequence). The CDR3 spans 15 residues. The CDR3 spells CASSLLAASGDTQYF. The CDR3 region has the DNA TGTGCCAGCAGCTTGTTAGCGGCTAGCGGGGATACGCAGTATTTT.